These 26 T cell receptor beta chains came from one sample sequenced in a study of regulatory T cells in long-lasting Graves disease. To make TCR beta libraries, researchers used iRepertoire HTBI primers and Arm-PCR of CDR3 regions. TCRdb recomputed calls from the multiplex PCR reads with MiXCR, one row per CDR3 protein. This sample has 600,000 to 850,000 distinct CDR3 sequences, with around 30% found just once. Time point in this sample: persistent/refractory GD, antithyroid drugs over 5 years with positive TRAb. PBMCs provided the RNA from which the TCR library was made. The material was peripheral blood mononuclear cells (PBMCs), obtained when the disease was refractory, from a patient treated with antithyroid drugs. The receptor source for this set is a female donor with Graves disease.

This clonotype has more than one count but fewer than ten. The V gene is TRBV19, the J gene TRBJ2-7; 7 nucleotides line up with TRBD1. The CDR3 covers 15 residues. J lost 5 bases, V lost 3 bases, and 10 bases had no gene match. Germline V gives CDR1 LNHDA, CDR2 SQIVND (reference sequence). The CDR3 spells CASSIGDRGVHEQYF. DNA of the CDR3: TGTGCCAGTAGTATCGGGGACAGAGGAGTCCACGAGCAGTACTTC.

In nucleotides, the CDR3 is TGTGCCAGCAGTTCAAGGGGGTCCGAGGCTCGAGACATTCAGTACTTC. Translating it yields CASSSRGSEARDIQYF. The gene calls are TRBV6-2 or TRBV6-3 and TRBJ2-4; TRBD1 is a possible D gene (6 bases). The germline V gene has CDR1 MNHEY and CDR2 SVGEGT. The CDR3 runs to 16 residues. Trimming removed 4 bases from V and 8 bases from J, with 21 bases in between.

This clonotype was recorded many times. The gene calls are TRBV20-1 and TRBJ2-5; 13 nucleotides line up with TRBD2. CDR1 is DFQATT, CDR2 SNEGSKA, per germline (reference sequence). The CDR3 totals 17 residues. J lost 5 bases, V lost 5 bases, and 14 bases had no gene match. CDR3 sequence (DNA): TGCAGTGCTCCCGGGACTAGCGGGACGGCGCGTCGGGAGACCCAGTACTTC. Translated, it gives CSAPGTSGTARRETQYF.

The rearrangement joins TRBV5-5 to TRBJ2-7, with a possible D match to TRBD2 (6 bases). The CDR3 is 16 amino acids. The V gene lost 4 bases and the J gene lost 6 bases, with 23 bases spanning the gap. The germline gives CDR1 SGHKS, CDR2 YYEKEE (reference sequence). CDR3 in amino acids: CASSPGEGRPHSEQYF. CDR3 bases: TGTGCCAGCAGCCCCGGGGAAGGGAGGCCCCATTCCGAGCAGTACTTC.

This clonotype has just a few counts. The chain combines TRBV11-2 with TRBJ1-1; tentatively, D is TRBD1 (5 bases). V dropped 0 bases and J dropped 5 bases, with 13 bases sitting between them. The CDR3 spans 15 residues. Germline CDR1 is SGHAT and CDR2 is FQNNGV. CDR3 coding DNA: TGTGCCAGCAGCTTAGATGGGCCCCGGGGGACTGAAGCTTTCTTT. Translating it yields CASSLDGPRGTEAFF.

This rearrangement joins TRBV6-1 to TRBJ1-2, with a weak D call TRBD1 (5 bases). There are 14 residues in the CDR3. The ends were cut back, 6 bases at V and 6 bases at J, with 17 bases in the middle. Germline assignment: CDR1 MNHNS and CDR2 SASEGT. CDR3 sequence reads: CASRAPGQRDGYTF. The CDR3 DNA sequence: TGTGCCAGCAGGGCGCCGGGGCAGCGCGATGGCTACACCTTC.

In this sample, this clonotype turned up a few times. The chain employs TRBV3-1 and TRBJ1-1; D unclear. CDR3 size: 16 residues. CDR1 is LGHDT and CDR2 is YNNKEL in the germline V gene (reference sequence). With 3 bases removed from V and 1 base from J, the gap between germline ends came to 15 bases. This chain's CDR3 is CASSHTRGGPNTEAFF. The CDR3 coding sequence is TGTGCCAGCAGCCACACACGGGGAGGGCCGAACACTGAAGCTTTCTTT.

As for this clonotype: Relative to the germline gene, one junction end is altered; a read error may explain this. V is TRBV11-1 and J is TRBJ1-2; perhaps TRBD1 as D (5 bases). Germline V gives CDR1 SGHAT, CDR2 FQDESV (reference sequence). The CDR3 covers 13 residues. CDR3 sequence: CASSLTGDYDYTF. CDR3 bases: TGTGCCAGCAGCTTAACAGGAGACTATGACTACACCTTC.

This clonotype has more than one count but fewer than ten. The chain is built from TRBV20-1 and TRBJ2-7, with TRBD1 identical over 7 bases. The junction had 19 bases not matched to a gene; V was cut back by 4 bases and J by 4 bases. Germline CDR1 DFQATT, CDR2 SNEGSKA (reference sequence). This CDR3 region has 17 residues. Here the CDR3 reads CSATGGALSLGSYEQYF. The CDR3, as DNA: TGCAGTGCTACAGGGGGAGCCCTATCCCTTGGATCTTACGAGCAGTACTTC.

Regarding this clonotype: One junction end disagrees with the germline gene, perhaps due to a read error. This chain uses TRBV7-3 with TRBJ1-1; 8 nucleotides match TRBD1. CDR3 length equals 14 residues. Germline CDR1 reads SGHTA; CDR2 reads FQGTGA. This chain's CDR3 is CVSSLGQVNTEAFF. The DNA of the CDR3 is TGTGTCAGCAGCTTGGGACAGGTGAACACTGAAGCTTTCTTT.

This clonotype was found many times. This rearrangement joins TRBV28 to TRBJ1-1; D unresolved. The CDR3 has 16 amino acids. Germline V gene lookup returns CDR1 MDHEN and CDR2 SYDVKM. Trimming took 6 bases from V and 1 from J, leaving 18 bases between them. This CDR3 is CASSPMDGFANTEAFF. In nucleotides, the CDR3 is TGTGCCAGCAGCCCCATGGACGGATTCGCGAACACTGAAGCTTTCTTT.

This clonotype was found once. This sequence joins TRBV2 and TRBJ2-1, with 10 bases that match TRBD2. V dropped 6 bases and J dropped 4; count of bases not matched to a gene: 6. Germline lookup yields CDR1 SNHLY and CDR2 FYNNEI. The CDR3 length is 15 residues. The CDR3 region is CASRIGLAEYNEQFF. CDR3 nucleotides: TGTGCCAGCAGAATAGGACTAGCGGAGTACAATGAGCAGTTCTTC.

This clonotype was counted at least ten times. This rearrangement joins TRBV11-2 to TRBJ1-2; D unresolved. Trimming left V 0 bases short and J 6 bases short, with 14 bases between. Germline V gene data show CDR1 as SGHAT and CDR2 as FQNNGV. There are 15 residues in the CDR3. The CDR3 here is CASSLDNSRRDGYTF. CDR3 coding DNA: TGTGCCAGCAGCTTAGATAACTCCCGTAGGGATGGCTACACCTTC.

There are a few counts of this clonotype. This rearrangement joins TRBV27 to TRBJ1-4; 10 nucleotides line up with TRBD1. Germline-derived CDR1 and CDR2 are MNHEY and SMNVEV (reference sequence). J was trimmed by 8 bases and V by 4 bases; bases with no gene match: 7. The CDR3 is 15 amino acids. The CDR3 sequence: CASSSPGQGSEKLFF. CDR3 DNA: TGTGCCAGCAGTTCCCCGGGACAGGGGAGCGAAAAACTGTTTTTT.

The CDR3 DNA reads TGTGCCAGCGAGTGGGATCACGGACTGAAAGAAGCTTTCTTT. This encodes CASEWDHGLKEAFF. This sequence joins TRBV6-1 and TRBJ1-1; D call uncertain. Per the germline V gene, CDR1 is MNHNS and CDR2 is SASEGT. The CDR3 sequence is 14 residues long. Deletions cut 8 bases from V and 8 bases from J, with 21 bases between.

This clonotype came up many times. This chain connects TRBV28 to TRBJ1-1; 8 bases match TRBD1. This CDR3 contains 14 residues. Germline V gene sequence: CDR1 MDHEN, CDR2 SYDVKM. V shed 7 bases, J shed 3 bases, and the junction held 7 bases outside the gene matches. CDR3 in amino acids: CASILQGAYTEAFF. The DNA of the CDR3 is TGTGCCAGCATTCTTCAGGGGGCTTACACTGAAGCTTTCTTT. Variable domain in full (rest from reference TRBV28 and TRBJ1-1): DVKVTQSSRYLVKRTGEKVFLECVQDMDHENMFWYRQDPGLGLRLIYFSYDVKMKEKGDIPEGYSVSREKKERFSLILESASTNQTSMYLCASILQGAYTEAFFGQGTRLTVV.

The chain carries TRBV3-1 and TRBJ2-7; possibly TRBD2 for D (6 bases). CDR1 and CDR2 from the germline V gene are LGHDT and YNNKEL (reference sequence). The CDR3 has 14 amino acids. With 3 bases removed from V and 0 bases from J, the gap between germline ends came to 9 bases. In DNA form, the CDR3 reads TGTGCCAGCAGCCAGCTAGCGAACTCCTACGAGCAGTACTTC. Its translation: CASSQLANSYEQYF.

This clonotype showed up just a few times. The V call is TRBV19, the J call TRBJ2-5, with 9 bases lining up with TRBD2. The CDR3 sequence is 15 residues long. The junction had 8 bases not matched to a gene; V was cut back by 5 bases and J by 4 bases. Germline V CDR1 and CDR2: LNHDA, SQIVND (reference sequence). CDR3 residues: CASSLISGRGETQYF. CDR3 DNA sequence: TGTGCCAGTAGTTTAATTAGCGGGAGAGGAGAGACCCAGTACTTC. Full variable domain (outside the CDR3, taken from reference TRBV19 and TRBJ2-5): DGGITQSPKYLFRKEGQNVTLSCEQNLNHDAMYWYRQDPGQGLRLIYYSQIVNDFQKGDIAEGYSVSREKKESFPLTVTSAQKNPTAFYLCASSLISGRGETQYFGPGTRLLVL.

This clonotype occurred a few times. The rearrangement uses TRBV7-9 and TRBJ1-1; D perhaps matches TRBD1 (6 bases). Trimming left V 4 bases short and J 0 bases short, with 12 bases between. The germline gives CDR1 SEHNR, CDR2 FQNEAQ (reference sequence). The CDR3 contains 15 residues. The CDR3: CASSSLDRLNTEAFF. The CDR3 coding sequence is TGTGCCAGCAGCTCTCTGGACAGACTGAACACTGAAGCTTTCTTT.

J is TRBJ2-5 and V is TRBV27, with TRBD1 matching 8 bases. Losses at the gene ends were 7 bases for V and 4 bases for J; bases not matched to a gene: 8. From germline, CDR1 is MNHEY and CDR2 SMNVEV (reference sequence). This CDR3 is built from 14 residues. Here the CDR3 reads CASTSIRGRETQYF. The DNA of the CDR3 is TGTGCCAGCACCTCGATCAGGGGGCGAGAGACCCAGTACTTC.

The chain combines TRBV6-1 with TRBJ1-5; weak D call: TRBD1 (6 bases). CDR1 and CDR2 (germline): MNHNS, SASEGT. This CDR3 is 14 amino acids long. The V end was cut by 7 bases, the J end by 8 bases, with 18 bases between. CDR3 in DNA: TGTGCCAGCAAGAGATTAAACCGGGACAAGCCCCAGCATTTT. Its protein product is CASKRLNRDKPQHF.

This clonotype was seen only a few times. The chain employs TRBV7-9 and TRBJ1-2; TRBD1 aligns across 7 bases. After removal of 4 bases from V and 8 bases from J, the junction contained 7 bases not matched to a gene. This CDR3 is 13 amino acids long. The germline CDR1 and CDR2 sequences are SEHNR and FQNEAQ (reference sequence). DNA for the CDR3: TGTGCCAGCAGCTGGCCCGGGACAGACGGCTACACCTTC. Protein sequence: CASSWPGTDGYTF.

This chain uses TRBV6-5 with TRBJ2-5; possible D gene TRBD1, 6 bases. V lost 0 bases to trimming and J lost 5 bases, with 16 bases between them. The CDR3 has 16 residues. Germline V gene sequence: CDR1 MNHEY, CDR2 SVGAGI. CDR3 residues: CASSYSRGFSLETQYF. The CDR3 DNA is TGTGCCAGCAGTTACTCCAGGGGTTTTTCGTTGGAGACCCAGTACTTC.

The chain employs TRBV5-1 and TRBJ2-2; 7 bases map to TRBD2. CDR3 length equals 14 residues. CDR1 is SGHRS and CDR2 is YFSETQ in the germline V gene. J lost 3 bases, V lost 3 bases, and 2 bases had no gene match. In DNA, the CDR3 is TGCGCCAGCAGCTCGGGACTACACACCGGGGAGCTGTTTTTT. It codes for CASSSGLHTGELFF. The whole variable domain, remainder taken from reference TRBV5-1 and TRBJ2-2, is KAGVTQTPRYLIKTRGQQVTLSCSPISGHRSVSWYQQTPGQGLQFLFEYFSETQRNKGNFPGRFSGRQFSNSRSEMNVSTLELGDSALYLCASSSGLHTGELFFGEGSRLTVL.

This clonotype was seen only a few times. The chain uses TRBV10-3 and TRBJ2-7, with unresolved D. Germline loops: CDR1 ENHRY, CDR2 SYGVKD. The CDR3 extends over 13 amino acids. Trimming cost V 2 bases and J 3 bases, with 8 bases left between them. The CDR3 here is CAISEVAGYEQYF. CDR3 nucleotides: TGTGCCATCAGTGAGGTCGCAGGCTACGAGCAGTACTTC.

The rearrangement uses TRBV29-1 and TRBJ1-1, with D maybe TRBD1 (5 bases). Germline CDR1 is SQVTM and CDR2 is ANQGSEA. The length of the CDR3 is 12 residues. V shed 4 bases and J shed 3 bases, with 9 bases lying between them. The CDR3 protein is CSVVQGHTEAFF. The CDR3 DNA reads TGCAGCGTTGTCCAGGGTCACACTGAAGCTTTCTTT.